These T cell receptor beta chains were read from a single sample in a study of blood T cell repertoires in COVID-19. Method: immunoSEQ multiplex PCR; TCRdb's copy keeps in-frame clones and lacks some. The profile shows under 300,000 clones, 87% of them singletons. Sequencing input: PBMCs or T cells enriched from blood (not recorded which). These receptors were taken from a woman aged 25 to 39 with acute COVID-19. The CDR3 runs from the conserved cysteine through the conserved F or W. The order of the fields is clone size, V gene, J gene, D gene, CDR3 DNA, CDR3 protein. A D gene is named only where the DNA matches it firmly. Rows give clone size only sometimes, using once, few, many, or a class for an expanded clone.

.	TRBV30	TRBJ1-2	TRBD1	TGTGCCTGGAGTTCCGGGACAGGGGACGGCTACACCTTC	CAWSSGTGDGYTF
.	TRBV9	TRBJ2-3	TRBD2	TGTGCCAGCAGTTCCATGGGACTAGTTCGCGATACGCAGTATTTT	CASSSMGLVRDTQYF
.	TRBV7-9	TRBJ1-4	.	TGTGCCAGCAGCCCTCTCGCAACTAATGAAAAACTGTTTTTT	CASSPLATNEKLFF
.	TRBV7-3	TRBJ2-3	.	TGTGCCAGCAGCTCCGGAGCGGGCGTAGGATCAGATACGCAGTATTTT	CASSSGAGVGSDTQYF
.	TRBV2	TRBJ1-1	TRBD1	TGTGCCAGCAGCGGACAGGTTAACACTGAAGCTTTCTTT	CASSGQVNTEAFF
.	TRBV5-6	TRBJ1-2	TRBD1	TGTGCCAGCAGCTTCCGGCAGGGGGCTAACTATGGCTACACCTTC	CASSFRQGANYGYTF
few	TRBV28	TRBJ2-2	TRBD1	TGTGCCAGCAAAAGGACAGGGGGGGTGACCGGGGAGCTGTTTTTT	CASKRTGGVTGELFF
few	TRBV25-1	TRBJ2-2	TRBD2	TGTGCCAGCAGTGAAGCGGGAGACACCGGGGAGCTGTTTTTT	CASSEAGDTGELFF
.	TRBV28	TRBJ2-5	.	TGTGCCAGCAGTTTATGGAGAGGAGAGACCCAGTACTTC	CASSLWRGETQYF
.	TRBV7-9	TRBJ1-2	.	TGTGCCAGCAGCCACCTAAAGGGACAAAACTATGGCTACACCTTC	CASSHLKGQNYGYTF
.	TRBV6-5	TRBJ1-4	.	TGTGCCAGCAAAGGAGATAATGAAAAACTGTTTTTT	CASKGDNEKLFF
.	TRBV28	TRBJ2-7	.	TGTGCCAGCAGTTTTTCTTTACTGCCCCTCGAGCAGTACTTC	CASSFSLLPLEQYF
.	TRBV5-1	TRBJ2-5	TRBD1	TGCGCCAGCAGCGGGGGGACAGGGGGTCGGGAGACCCAGTACTTC	CASSGGTGGRETQYF
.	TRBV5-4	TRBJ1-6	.	TGTGCCAGCAGCTTCTCTGGGGACTCTTCACCCCTCCACTTT	CASSFSGDSSPLHF
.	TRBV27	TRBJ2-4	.	TGTGCCAGCAGTTTATCCTTAGTAGCCAAAAACATTCAGTACTTC	CASSLSLVAKNIQYF
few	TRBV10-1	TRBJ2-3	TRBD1	TGCGCCAGCCGAGGACAGGGCACAGATACGCAGTATTTT	CASRGQGTDTQYF
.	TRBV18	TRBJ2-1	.	TGTGCCAGCTCACCAATCCCCCCGAGCTCCTACAATGAGCAGTTCTTC	CASSPIPPSSYNEQFF
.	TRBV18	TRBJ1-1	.	TGTGCCAGCTCTAGACAGGACACTGAAGCTTTCTTT	CASSRQDTEAFF
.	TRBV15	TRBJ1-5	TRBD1	TGTGCCACCAGCAGAGAACTCCCGGGACAGGGCTTTGGGGGCAATCAGCCCCAGCATTTT	CATSRELPGQGFGGNQPQHF
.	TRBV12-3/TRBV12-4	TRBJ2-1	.	TGTGCCAGCAGTACACCGTTGAATGAGCAGTTCTTC	CASSTPLNEQFF
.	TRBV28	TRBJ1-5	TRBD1	TGTGCCAGCAGTTTATCAGGGGGCGCGGGTCAGCCCCAGCATTTT	CASSLSGGAGQPQHF
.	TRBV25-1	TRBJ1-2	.	TGTGCCAGCAGTCCCCACCAGGGGCCCTATGGCTACACCTTC	CASSPHQGPYGYTF
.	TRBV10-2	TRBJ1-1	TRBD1	TGCGCCAGCGTCCGGGACAGCATGAACACTGAAGCTTTCTTT	CASVRDSMNTEAFF
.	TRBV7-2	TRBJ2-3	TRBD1	TGTGCCAGCAGTACAGACAGGGGGGTCACAGATACGCAGTATTTT	CASSTDRGVTDTQYF
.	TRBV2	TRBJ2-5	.	TGTGCCAGCAACGGTCGGGAGACCCAGTACTTC	CASNGRETQYF
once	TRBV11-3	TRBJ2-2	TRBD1	TGTGCCAGCAGCTTAGATCGACAGGGCGGAACCGGGGAGCTGTTTTTT	CASSLDRQGGTGELFF
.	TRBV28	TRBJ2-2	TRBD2	TGTGCCAGCACCAGCGGGGGCACCGGGGAGCTGTTTTTT	CASTSGGTGELFF
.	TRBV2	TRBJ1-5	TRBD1	TGTGCCAGCAGGTGGACAGGGCATCAGCCCCAGCATTTT	CASRWTGHQPQHF
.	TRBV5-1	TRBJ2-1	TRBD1	TGCGCCAGCAGCCTGGGACAGGCGGGCAATGAGCAGTTCTTC	CASSLGQAGNEQFF
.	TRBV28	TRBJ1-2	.	TGTGCCAGCAGTCCAGCGGTCGGCTACACCTTC	CASSPAVGYTF
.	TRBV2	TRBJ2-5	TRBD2	TGTGCCAGCAGTGAGGGACTAGTGGGGGAGACCCAGTACTTC	CASSEGLVGETQYF
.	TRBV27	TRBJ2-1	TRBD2	TGTGCCAGCAGTTTATCCTTCCTAGCGGGGCCTTACAATGAGCAGTTCTTC	CASSLSFLAGPYNEQFF
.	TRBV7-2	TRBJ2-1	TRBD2	TGTGCCAGCAGCTTCCTGGCTGGGACTAGCGGGTACAATGAGCAGTTCTTC	CASSFLAGTSGYNEQFF
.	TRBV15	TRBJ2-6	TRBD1	TGTGCCACCAGCGACAGGGCAGCCGGGGCCAACGTCCTGACTTTC	CATSDRAAGANVLTF
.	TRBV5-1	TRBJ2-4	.	TGCGCCAGCAGCTTAGAACAGAACAAAAACATTCAGTACTTC	CASSLEQNKNIQYF
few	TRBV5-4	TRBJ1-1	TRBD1	TGTGCCAGCAGCATCGGACAGGGGTTTGAAGCTTTCTTT	CASSIGQGFEAFF
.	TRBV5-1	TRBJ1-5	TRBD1	TGCGCCAGCAGCTTTGGACAGGAGTATCAGCCCCAGCATTTT	CASSFGQEYQPQHF
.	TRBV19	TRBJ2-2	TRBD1	TGTGCCAGTAGTAGGACAGGGATCTCCGGGGAGCTGTTTTTT	CASSRTGISGELFF
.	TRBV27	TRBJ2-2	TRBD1	TGTGCCAGCAGTTTATTAGGGACAGCGAACACCGGGGAGCTGTTTTTT	CASSLLGTANTGELFF
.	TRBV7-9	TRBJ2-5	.	TGTGCCAGCAGCCCGTACTGGGGGCAGCTAGAGACCCAGTACTTC	CASSPYWGQLETQYF
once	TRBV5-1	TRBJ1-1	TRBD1	TGCGCCAGCAGCCCGTCGGGACAGTGGAACACTGAAGCTTTCTTT	CASSPSGQWNTEAFF